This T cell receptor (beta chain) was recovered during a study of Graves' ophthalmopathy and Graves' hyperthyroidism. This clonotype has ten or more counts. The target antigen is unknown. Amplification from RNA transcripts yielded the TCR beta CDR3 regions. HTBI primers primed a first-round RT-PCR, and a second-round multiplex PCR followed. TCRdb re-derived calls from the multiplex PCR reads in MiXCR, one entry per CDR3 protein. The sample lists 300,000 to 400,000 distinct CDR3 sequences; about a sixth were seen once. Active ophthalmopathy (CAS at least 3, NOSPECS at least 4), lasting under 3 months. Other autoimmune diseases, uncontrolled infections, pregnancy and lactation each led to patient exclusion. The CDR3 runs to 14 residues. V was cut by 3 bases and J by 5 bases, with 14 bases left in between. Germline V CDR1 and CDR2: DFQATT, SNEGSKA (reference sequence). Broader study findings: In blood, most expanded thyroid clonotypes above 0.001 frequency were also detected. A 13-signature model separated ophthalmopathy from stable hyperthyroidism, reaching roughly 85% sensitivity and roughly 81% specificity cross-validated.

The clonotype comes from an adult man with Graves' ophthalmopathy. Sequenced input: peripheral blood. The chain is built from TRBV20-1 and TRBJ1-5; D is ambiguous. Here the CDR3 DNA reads TGCAGTGCTAGCCCCCCCGGGAGACATCAGCCCCAGCATTTT. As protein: CSASPPGRHQPQHF.